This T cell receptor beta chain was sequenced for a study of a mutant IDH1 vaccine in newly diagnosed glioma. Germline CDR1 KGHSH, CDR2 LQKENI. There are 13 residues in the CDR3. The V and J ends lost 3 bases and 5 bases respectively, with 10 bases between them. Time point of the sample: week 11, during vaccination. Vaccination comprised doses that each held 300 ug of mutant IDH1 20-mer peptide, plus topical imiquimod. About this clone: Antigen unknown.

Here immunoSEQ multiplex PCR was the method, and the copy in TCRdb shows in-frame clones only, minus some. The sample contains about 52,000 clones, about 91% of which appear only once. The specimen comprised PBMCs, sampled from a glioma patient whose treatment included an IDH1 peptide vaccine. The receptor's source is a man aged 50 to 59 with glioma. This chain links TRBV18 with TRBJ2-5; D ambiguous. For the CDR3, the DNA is TGTGCCAGCTCACCCCTCGAGGAGGAGACCCAGTACTTC. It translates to CASSPLEEETQYF.